This is a list of T cell receptor beta chains from one sample in a study of shared clonotypes between healthy human individuals. The protocol was immunoSEQ multiplex PCR, while the TCRdb copy is restricted to in-frame clones and leaves out a portion. Of roughly 1,000,000 clones detected, about four fifths appear once; the ten largest clones hold around 0.6%. The sequencing input was memory CD4+ T cells from PBMCs. These receptors were taken from a man aged 18 to 29 in good health. Some clones in this sample may be carry-over from other donors' samples. Both conserved end residues are part of each CDR3. The order of the fields is CDR3 protein, CDR3 DNA, clone size, D gene, J gene, V gene. A D gene is named only where the DNA matches it firmly. Size is stated for part of the rows, as once, few or many counts, or as a class when the clone is expanded.

CDR3 protein: CASSPILAPNTGELFF; CDR3 DNA: TGTGCCAGCTCACCGATTTTGGCTCCGAACACCGGGGAGCTGTTTTTT; clone size: -; D gene: -; J gene: TRBJ2-2; V gene: TRBV18
CDR3 protein: CASSVAHRSSYNEQFF; CDR3 DNA: TGTGCCAGCAGCGTAGCTCACCGGAGCTCCTACAATGAGCAGTTCTTC; clone size: -; D gene: -; J gene: TRBJ2-1; V gene: TRBV9
CDR3 protein: CASSWTGASGNTIYF; CDR3 DNA: TGCGCCAGCAGCTGGACAGGGGCTTCTGGAAACACCATATATTTT; clone size: -; D gene: TRBD1; J gene: TRBJ1-3; V gene: TRBV5-1
CDR3 protein: CASSPGTGGGSQYF; CDR3 DNA: TGTGCCAGCAGCCCCGGGACAGGGGGGGGATCGCAGTATTTT; clone size: many; D gene: TRBD1; J gene: TRBJ2-3; V gene: TRBV7-6
CDR3 protein: CASTDVYWNTGELFF; CDR3 DNA: TGTGCCAGCACCGATGTATACTGGAACACCGGGGAGCTGTTTTTT; clone size: -; D gene: -; J gene: TRBJ2-2; V gene: TRBV7-2
CDR3 protein: CASSTRTSGSPKQFF; CDR3 DNA: TGTGCCAGCAGCACCCGGACTAGCGGGAGTCCTAAGCAGTTCTTC; clone size: -; D gene: TRBD2; J gene: TRBJ2-1; V gene: TRBV5-6
CDR3 protein: CASSPDRGRDEQYF; CDR3 DNA: TGTGCCAGCAGCCCGGACAGGGGGCGAGATGAGCAGTACTTC; clone size: -; D gene: TRBD1; J gene: TRBJ2-7; V gene: TRBV5-4
CDR3 protein: CASSVAPLAGVSEQYF; CDR3 DNA: TGTGCCAGCAGCGTAGCCCCACTAGCGGGAGTCTCCGAGCAGTACTTC; clone size: -; D gene: TRBD2; J gene: TRBJ2-7; V gene: TRBV9
CDR3 protein: CASSPWAGNNEQYF; CDR3 DNA: TGTGCCAGCTCCCCGTGGGCGGGTAACAACGAGCAGTACTTC; clone size: -; D gene: -; J gene: TRBJ2-7; V gene: TRBV18
CDR3 protein: CAWSVGGSETQYF; CDR3 DNA: TGTGCCTGGAGTGTTGGGGGCTCGGAGACCCAGTACTTC; clone size: -; D gene: -; J gene: TRBJ2-5; V gene: TRBV30
CDR3 protein: CASSPGTVLATKQYF; CDR3 DNA: TGCGCCAGCAGCCCCGGGACAGTCCTCGCTACGAAGCAGTACTTC; clone size: -; D gene: TRBD1; J gene: TRBJ2-7; V gene: TRBV4-3
CDR3 protein: CASNLNKLDRGGLNTEAFF; CDR3 DNA: TGTGCCAGCAACTTAAACAAGCTCGACAGGGGAGGGTTAAACACTGAAGCTTTCTTT; clone size: -; D gene: TRBD1; J gene: TRBJ1-1; V gene: TRBV28
CDR3 protein: CASSSFRETQYF; CDR3 DNA: TGTGCCAGCAGTTCGTTCCGGGAGACCCAGTACTTC; clone size: -; D gene: -; J gene: TRBJ2-5; V gene: TRBV28
CDR3 protein: CASSLRGNTEAFF; CDR3 DNA: TGCGCCAGCAGCTTAAGGGGGAACACTGAAGCTTTCTTT; clone size: many; D gene: -; J gene: TRBJ1-1; V gene: TRBV5-1
CDR3 protein: CASSYSAGDSEEYF; CDR3 DNA: TGTGCCAGCAGTTACTCGGCGGGGGACTCCGAGGAGTACTTC; clone size: -; D gene: TRBD2; J gene: TRBJ2-7; V gene: TRBV6-5
CDR3 protein: CASSHDRNYGYTF; CDR3 DNA: TGTGCCAGCAGCCACGACAGGAACTATGGCTACACCTTC; clone size: few; D gene: -; J gene: TRBJ1-2; V gene: TRBV2
CDR3 protein: CASSVGTGARRNTIYF; CDR3 DNA: TGTGCCAGCAGCGTAGGGACGGGGGCGCGAAGAAACACCATATATTTT; clone size: -; D gene: -; J gene: TRBJ1-3; V gene: TRBV9
CDR3 protein: CASSDPRQGGETQYF; CDR3 DNA: TGCGCCAGCAGTGACCCCAGACAGGGTGGAGAGACCCAGTACTTC; clone size: -; D gene: TRBD1; J gene: TRBJ2-5; V gene: TRBV10-1
CDR3 protein: CASTVGGTGPQHF; CDR3 DNA: TGTGCCAGCACTGTCGGAGGGACGGGGCCCCAGCATTTT; clone size: -; D gene: -; J gene: TRBJ1-5; V gene: TRBV2
CDR3 protein: CASSPKGETQYF; CDR3 DNA: TGTGCCAGCTCCCCTAAGGGAGAGACCCAGTACTTC; clone size: few; D gene: -; J gene: TRBJ2-5; V gene: TRBV18
CDR3 protein: CASSLAFSLYGYTF; CDR3 DNA: TGTGCCAGCAGCTTAGCATTTTCACTATATGGCTACACCTTC; clone size: -; D gene: -; J gene: TRBJ1-2; V gene: TRBV7-2
CDR3 protein: CAWRMTSGSYEQYF; CDR3 DNA: TGTGCCTGGAGAATGACTAGCGGGAGCTACGAGCAGTACTTC; clone size: -; D gene: TRBD2; J gene: TRBJ2-7; V gene: TRBV30
CDR3 protein: CASSEAGLAGGQQYF; CDR3 DNA: TGTGCCAGCAGTGAAGCGGGACTAGCGGGAGGGCAACAGTACTTC; clone size: -; D gene: TRBD2; J gene: TRBJ2-5; V gene: TRBV2
CDR3 protein: CASKGGPLSGEQYF; CDR3 DNA: TGTGCCAGCAAAGGGGGCCCCCTCTCCGGCGAGCAGTACTTC; clone size: -; D gene: TRBD1; J gene: TRBJ2-7; V gene: TRBV27
CDR3 protein: CASSRSGVREKLFF; CDR3 DNA: TGCGCCAGCAGCCGGTCAGGGGTGCGAGAAAAACTGTTTTTT; clone size: -; D gene: -; J gene: TRBJ1-4; V gene: TRBV5-1
CDR3 protein: CASSMELAGFYEQYF; CDR3 DNA: TGTGCCAGTAGTATGGAACTAGCGGGGTTTTACGAGCAGTACTTC; clone size: -; D gene: TRBD2; J gene: TRBJ2-7; V gene: TRBV19
CDR3 protein: CASRTHGLVAPGELFF; CDR3 DNA: TGTGCCAGCAGAACCCATGGACTAGTCGCGCCCGGGGAGCTGTTTTTT; clone size: -; D gene: TRBD2; J gene: TRBJ2-2; V gene: TRBV28
CDR3 protein: CASRYTGGGSYEQYF; CDR3 DNA: TGTGCCAGCAGATACACAGGGGGCGGGTCCTACGAGCAGTACTTC; clone size: -; D gene: TRBD1; J gene: TRBJ2-7; V gene: TRBV6-5
CDR3 protein: CASRSGTVGNTIYF; CDR3 DNA: TGTGCCAGCAGATCCGGGACAGTGGGAAACACCATATATTTT; clone size: -; D gene: TRBD1; J gene: TRBJ1-3; V gene: TRBV7-9
CDR3 protein: CASRYTATDTQYF; CDR3 DNA: TGTGCCAGCAGGTATACGGCCACAGATACGCAGTATTTT; clone size: -; D gene: -; J gene: TRBJ2-3; V gene: TRBV6-1
CDR3 protein: CASSLKSRGRGRPGYTF; CDR3 DNA: TGTGCCAGCAGTTTAAAATCTCGGGGGCGTGGACGTCCCGGCTACACCTTC; clone size: once; D gene: -; J gene: TRBJ1-2; V gene: TRBV27
CDR3 protein: CASSEVAPRLFGNTIYF; CDR3 DNA: TGTGCCAGCAGTGAAGTGGCTCCCAGACTCTTTGGAAACACCATATATTTT; clone size: -; D gene: -; J gene: TRBJ1-3; V gene: TRBV6-1
CDR3 protein: CASSVSGETGTQYF; CDR3 DNA: TGTGCCAGCAGCGTTTCAGGGGAGACGGGTACGCAGTATTTT; clone size: -; D gene: -; J gene: TRBJ2-3; V gene: TRBV7-9
CDR3 protein: CASSRRDSGGTEAFF; CDR3 DNA: TGTGCCAGCAGCCGCCGGGACAGCGGGGGGACTGAAGCTTTCTTT; clone size: once; D gene: TRBD1; J gene: TRBJ1-1; V gene: TRBV5-4